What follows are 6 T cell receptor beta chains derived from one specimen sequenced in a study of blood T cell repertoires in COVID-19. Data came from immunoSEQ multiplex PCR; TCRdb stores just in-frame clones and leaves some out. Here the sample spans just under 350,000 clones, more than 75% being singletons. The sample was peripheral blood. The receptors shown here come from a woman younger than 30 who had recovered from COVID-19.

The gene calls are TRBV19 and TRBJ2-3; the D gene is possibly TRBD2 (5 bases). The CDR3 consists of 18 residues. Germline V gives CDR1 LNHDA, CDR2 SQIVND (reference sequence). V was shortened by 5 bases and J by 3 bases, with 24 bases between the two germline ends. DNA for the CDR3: TGTGCCAGTAGTTCCATCCGGCTAAGAGGGAGAGGAACAGATACGCAGTATTTT. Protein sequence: CASSSIRLRGRGTDTQYF. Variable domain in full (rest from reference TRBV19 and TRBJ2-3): DGGITQSPKYLFRKEGQNVTLSCEQNLNHDAMYWYRQDPGQGLRLIYYSQIVNDFQKGDIAEGYSVSREKKESFPLTVTSAQKNPTAFYLCASSSIRLRGRGTDTQYFGPGTRLTVL.

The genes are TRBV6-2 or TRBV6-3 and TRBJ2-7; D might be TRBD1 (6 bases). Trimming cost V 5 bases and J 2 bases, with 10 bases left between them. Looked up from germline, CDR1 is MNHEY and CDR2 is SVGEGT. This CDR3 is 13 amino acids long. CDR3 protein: CASSQQGPYEQYV. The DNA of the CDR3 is TGTGCCAGCAGTCAACAGGGTCCCTACGAGCAGTACGTC.

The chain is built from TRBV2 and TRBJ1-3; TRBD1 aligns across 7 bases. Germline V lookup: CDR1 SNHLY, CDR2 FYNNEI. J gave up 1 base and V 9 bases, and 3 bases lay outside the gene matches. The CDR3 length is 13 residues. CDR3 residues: CARRQGSGNTIYF. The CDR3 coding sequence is TGTGCCAGAAGACAGGGTTCTGGAAACACCATATATTTT.

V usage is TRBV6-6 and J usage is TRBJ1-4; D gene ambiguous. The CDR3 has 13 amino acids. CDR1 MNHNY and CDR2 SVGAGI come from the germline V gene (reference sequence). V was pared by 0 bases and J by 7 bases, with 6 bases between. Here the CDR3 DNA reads TGTGCCAGCAGTTACTCGAGTGGTGAAAAACTGTTTTTT. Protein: CASSYSSGEKLFF.

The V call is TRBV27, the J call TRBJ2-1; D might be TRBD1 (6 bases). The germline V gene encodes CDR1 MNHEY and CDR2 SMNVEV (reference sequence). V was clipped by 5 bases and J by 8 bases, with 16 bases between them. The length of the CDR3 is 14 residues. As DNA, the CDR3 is TGTGCCAGCAGTCAGTTCCCGGGACACGATGAGCAGTTCTTC. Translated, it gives CASSQFPGHDEQFF.

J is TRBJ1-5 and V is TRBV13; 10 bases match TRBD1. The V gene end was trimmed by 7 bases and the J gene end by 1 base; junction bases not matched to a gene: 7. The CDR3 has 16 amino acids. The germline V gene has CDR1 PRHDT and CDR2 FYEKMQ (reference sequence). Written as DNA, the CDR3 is TGTGCCAGCACCATGGGACAGGGGAGCAGCAATCAGCCCCAGCATTTT. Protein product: CASTMGQGSSNQPQHF.